Given below is one T cell receptor beta chain in context. Its antigen remains unidentified. This CDR3 spans 16 amino acids. CDR1 is LGHDT, CDR2 YNNKEL, per germline (reference sequence). This sample was included in a study of monozygotic twins with inflammatory bowel disease. Study-wide findings and caveats: Other individuals had fewer clonotypes in common with IBD patients than with healthy twins, especially with disease activity. A single strong clonotype or signal linked to IBD was not supported.

TCRdb reprocessed the 5' RACE reads, keeping one entry per CDR3 protein, no DNA. The listing contains around 140,000 distinct CDR3 sequences. Each donor supplied around 2.3 ml of blood. Input material: blood. The receptor comes from a human donor with ulcerative colitis or Crohn's disease, or a healthy co-twin of an affected twin (not recorded which). V is TRBV3-1 and J is TRBJ1-6; checking the TCRdb D call of TRBD1 is not possible without DNA. Here the CDR3 reads CASSQDGTLGNSPLHF.